This T cell receptor beta chain was sequenced in a study of blood T cell repertoires in COVID-19. The CDR3 totals 14 residues. Per germline, CDR1 SGHKS and CDR2 YYEKEE (reference sequence). V was pared by 2 bases and J by 4 bases, with 10 bases between. Method: immunoSEQ multiplex PCR; TCRdb's copy keeps in-frame clones and lacks some. The profile covers 50,000 or so clones, with more than 80% appearing a single time and roughly 6% taken by the ten largest. The chain couples TRBV5-5 to TRBJ2-1; a weak D match, TRBD2 (6 bases). This sequence originates from an older man with active COVID-19. Specimen: peripheral blood. CDR3 DNA sequence: TGTGCCAGCAGCTTACCGGGGGAGTACAATGAGCAGTTCTTC. This encodes CASSLPGEYNEQFF.